These T cell receptor beta chains were read from a single sample in a study of spatial heterogeneity in lung cancer. TCRdb reanalysed the 5' RACE reads using MiXCR and keeps one entry per CDR3 protein. The sample records roughly 120,000 distinct CDR3 sequences, 12% being singletons. Specimen: PBMCs, collected at follow-up. Receptors originate from a male donor with early-stage non-small cell lung cancer. CDR3s leave out the opening cysteine and the closing phenylalanine or tryptophan.

TRBV7-8	TRBJ2-1	14	ASSERGTPSYNEQF
TRBV30	TRBJ2-7	11	ALMRASSYEQY
TRBV20-1	TRBJ2-6	12	SASPFSGANVLT
TRBV11-2	TRBJ2-3	12	ASSLAGDTDTQY
TRBV4-1	TRBJ1-5	13	ASSREAYSNQPQH
TRBV5-1	TRBJ2-1	15	ASSKGQRGSSYNEQF
TRBV20-1	TRBJ2-3	11	SAKGQATDTQY
TRBV24-1	TRBJ2-2	14	ATSDPGRDSTGELF
TRBV5-1	TRBJ2-5	14	ASSLAHPGMGETQY
TRBV29-1	TRBJ1-1	12	SVEGTGRDTEAF
TRBV9	TRBJ2-7	14	ASSQGLAGSRYEQY
TRBV4-3	TRBJ1-1	12	ASTSARVNTEAF
TRBV5-1	TRBJ2-5	12	ASRPGGHQETQY
TRBV7-9	TRBJ1-6	13	ASTPQNSYNSPLH
TRBV7-2	TRBJ1-1	11	ASSSRQYTEAF
TRBV2	TRBJ2-3	9	ASSSADTQY
TRBV9	TRBJ1-1	13	ASSVDPKMGTEAF
TRBV11-3	TRBJ2-2	13	ASSSRGGSTGELF
TRBV10-3	TRBJ1-4	10	AIQGTDEKLF
TRBV20-1	TRBJ1-1	13	SAPRTVRQNTEAF
TRBV5-1	TRBJ2-5	11	ASSFMYQETQY
TRBV10-3	TRBJ2-3	10	AIRTRTDTQY
TRBV3-1	TRBJ2-7	13	ASSQGVSFPYEQY
TRBV19	TRBJ1-5	17	ASSIDPSLTYDSNQPQH
TRBV10-3	TRBJ2-3	18	AISRTAAAYRPDGTDTQY
TRBV28	TRBJ2-1	14	ASSSGGTSSYNEQF
TRBV5-1	TRBJ1-4	12	ASSQGTSAEKLF
TRBV7-9	TRBJ2-1	14	ASSFAGRGVLNEQF
TRBV4-2	TRBJ2-5	12	ASSLRTEGETQY
TRBV21-1	TRBJ1-4	14	ASRGCTGSRNEKLF
TRBV7-8	TRBJ2-3	14	AVSLTGTRLTDTQY
TRBV27	TRBJ1-5	12	ASSLQGSYQPQH
TRBV7-9	TRBJ2-6	14	ASSLVSGTGANVLT
TRBV4-2	TRBJ2-3	16	ASSQEGSGTTSTDTQY
TRBV11-2	TRBJ2-1	11	ASSLDVQGGRF
TRBV7-9	TRBJ2-5	13	ASSLGDFVSETQY
TRBV19	TRBJ2-5	11	ASSIWTEETQY
TRBV6-6	TRBJ2-1	13	ASSYRGQDLNEQF
TRBV19	TRBJ2-3	13	ASTSDRALQRAQY
TRBV9	TRBJ2-5	12	ASSVTSARETQY
TRBV12-3/TRBV12-4	TRBJ2-5	13	ASSNRQGAGETQY
TRBV4-1	TRBJ1-2	14	ASSLLAGTTNYGYT
TRBV10-1	TRBJ2-7	10	ASSDRSWQQY
TRBV28	TRBJ1-5	10	ASSSGHQPQH
TRBV4-2	TRBJ1-1	13	ASSQPQHGTTEAF
TRBV7-2	TRBJ2-7	16	ASSLRSGGAGGGYEQY
TRBV7-3	TRBJ2-1	12	ASSPGARQGEQF
TRBV20-1	TRBJ2-7	13	SALPASGVNDEQY
TRBV24-1	TRBJ1-5	16	ATSDGGQGYGANQPQH
TRBV28	TRBJ2-6	15	ASSRRDRGTGANVLT
TRBV30	TRBJ2-3	11	AWSGYRTDTQY
TRBV6-6	TRBJ1-2	12	ASKTTGGVYGYT
TRBV10-3	TRBJ2-6	11	AIAPSGANVLT
TRBV5-6	TRBJ1-1	14	ASSTLTGARNTEAF
TRBV2	TRBJ2-2	11	ASRGQATGELF
TRBV5-1	TRBJ1-1	13	ASSVGTASFAEAF